This T cell receptor (beta chain) was sequenced for a study of Ad26.COV2.S vaccination and SARS-CoV-2 variants. Treatment given: about 20 received Ad26.COV2.S at low or high dose, single or two shots; roughly five received placebo; per-sample allocation not given. Day 63 after the first vaccine or placebo injection was the time point for sampling. A word on this clone: Antigen specificity is unknown.

Study observations and caveats: Estimates derived from TCR breadth and depth analyses may have underestimated total T cell responses.

Trimming took 0 bases from V and 6 from J, leaving 4 bases between them. This CDR3 contains 11 residues. The germline CDR1 and CDR2 sequences are GTSNPN and SVGIG (reference sequence). The protocol was immunoSEQ multiplex PCR, while the TCRdb copy is restricted to in-frame clones and leaves out a portion. Here the sample spans around 340,000 clones, roughly nine tenths being singletons. The receptor was derived from a person aged 18 to 65 who received the Ad26.COV2.S COVID-19 vaccine or a placebo. V gene TRBV30 combines with J gene TRBJ2-3; D not resolved. The sample here was peripheral blood, taken in a trial of Ad26.COV2.S vaccine versus placebo. For the CDR3, the DNA is TGTGCCTGGAGTGTAAAGGATACGCAGTATTTT. Encoded protein: CAWSVKDTQYF.